This T cell receptor beta chain was found in a study of tissue T cells after allogeneic stem cell transplantation. Study at large: Tissue samples with histologically apparent lymphocytes on H&E review were prioritized for sequencing. Points from the study as a whole: Motif-based clustering found tissue-specific repertoire signatures shared across patients, though few clones were shared.

Survey-depth TCRbeta CDR3 sequencing reported V/J genes and productive frequencies. The data were produced by immunoSEQ multiplex PCR, yet TCRdb's version contains in-frame clones alone and is incomplete. The sample contains approximately 5,000 clones, roughly three quarters of which appear only once. GI sites, liver, skin and spleen were taken after median 9.75 post-mortem hours. A word on this clone: Its antigen is as yet unknown.

The clonotype originates from a female donor older than 55 with lung cancer. Source: tissue from the colon, taken at autopsy.

CDR3 residues: CATRLLGNGELFF. Here the CDR3 DNA reads TGTGCCACACGACTTCTGGGGAATGGGGAGCTGTTTTTT. This chain connects TRBV15 to TRBJ2-2; D is uncertain. Per the germline V gene, CDR1 is LNHNV and CDR2 is YYDKDF (reference sequence). V was clipped by 9 bases and J by 8 bases, with 16 bases between them. The CDR3 runs to 13 residues.